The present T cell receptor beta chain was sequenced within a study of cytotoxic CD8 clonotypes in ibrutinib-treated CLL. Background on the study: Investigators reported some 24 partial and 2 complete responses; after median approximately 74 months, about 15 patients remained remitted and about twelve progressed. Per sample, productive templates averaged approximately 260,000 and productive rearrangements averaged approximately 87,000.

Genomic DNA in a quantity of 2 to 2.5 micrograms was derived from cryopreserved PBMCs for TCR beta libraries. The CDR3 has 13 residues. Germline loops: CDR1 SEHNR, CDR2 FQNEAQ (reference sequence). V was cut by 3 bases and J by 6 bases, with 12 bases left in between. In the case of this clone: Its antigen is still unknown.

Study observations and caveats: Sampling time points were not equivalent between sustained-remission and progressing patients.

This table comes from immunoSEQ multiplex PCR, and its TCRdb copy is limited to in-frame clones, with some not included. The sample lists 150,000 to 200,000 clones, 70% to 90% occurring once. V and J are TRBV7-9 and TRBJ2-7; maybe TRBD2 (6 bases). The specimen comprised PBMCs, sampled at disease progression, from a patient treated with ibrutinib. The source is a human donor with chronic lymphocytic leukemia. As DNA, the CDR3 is TGTGCCAGCAGCTTGGAGGGAGTTGGCGAGCAGTACTTC. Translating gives CASSLEGVGEQYF.